The 14 T cell receptor beta chains given below trace back to one sample, sequenced in a study of T cell responses to AZD1222 COVID-19 vaccine. Profiling relied on immunoSEQ multiplex PCR, and the TCRdb table lists in-frame clones only, not all of them. The table records some 180,000 clones, 90% to 95% of them present only once. The sequencing used peripheral blood, collected 28 days after the second AZD1222 dose. Receptor source: an adult who received the AZD1222 COVID-19 vaccine.

This rearrangement joins TRBV19 to TRBJ1-1, with 7 bases aligning to TRBD1. With V trimmed by 5 bases and J by 4 bases, 10 bases remained unmatched. This CDR3 region has 15 residues. Germline values: CDR1 LNHDA, CDR2 SQIVND (reference sequence). CDR3 residues: CASSLMTGLGTEAFF. CDR3 DNA: TGTGCCAGTAGTCTTATGACAGGGCTGGGCACTGAAGCTTTCTTT.

CDR3 sequence reads: CASSESTRGGPTQYF. CDR3 coding DNA: TGCGCCAGCAGTGAGTCGACGCGGGGGGGCCCTACGCAGTATTTT. The chain joins TRBV10-2 to TRBJ2-3, with 9 bases identical to TRBD2. Germline assignment: CDR1 WSHSY and CDR2 SAAADI. This CDR3 is 15 amino acids long. J gave up 8 bases and V 0 bases, and 6 bases lay outside the gene matches.

The chain links TRBV6-5 to TRBJ2-7; 11 nucleotides agree with TRBD1. V shed 0 bases, J shed 7 bases, and the junction held 8 bases outside the gene matches. This CDR3 is 16 amino acids long. The germline gives CDR1 MNHEY, CDR2 SVGAGI. The CDR3 region is CASSYSGGQGAGEQYF. DNA of the CDR3: TGTGCCAGCAGTTACTCCGGAGGACAGGGGGCTGGAGAGCAGTACTTC.

CDR3 sequence: CASSPWTSGTRDTQYF. CDR3 DNA sequence: TGTGCCAGCAGCCCGTGGACTAGCGGGACGAGAGATACGCAGTATTTT. The chain recombines TRBV5-6 with TRBJ2-3; 12 positions match TRBD2. V was clipped by 4 bases and J by 5 bases; unmatched bases: 8. The length of the CDR3 is 16 residues. CDR1 is SGHDT, CDR2 YYEEEE, per germline.

This chain connects TRBV7-3 to TRBJ1-2; D perhaps matches TRBD1 (5 bases). Trimming pared 9 bases from V and 3 bases from J, leaving 14 bases between. This CDR3 spans 13 amino acids. Per germline, CDR1 SGHTA and CDR2 FQGTGA. CDR3 protein: CASSGAPDYGYTF. As DNA, the CDR3 is TGTGCCAGTTCCGGGGCTCCCGACTATGGCTACACCTTC.

V is TRBV15 and J is TRBJ2-2; D remains unclear. The V gene's germline CDR1 is LNHNV and CDR2 YYDKDF (reference sequence). CDR3 length: 12 amino acids. V gave up 1 base and J gave up 9 bases, with 6 bases separating them. CDR3 protein: CATSRAQRELFF. CDR3 in DNA: TGTGCCACCAGCAGAGCTCAGCGGGAGCTGTTTTTT.

The chain employs TRBV2 and TRBJ2-7, with D perhaps matching TRBD2 (5 bases). V was trimmed by 3 bases and J by 13 bases, leaving 16 bases between them. Germline CDR1 SNHLY, CDR2 FYNNEI. The CDR3 spans 12 residues. In DNA, the CDR3 is TGTGCCAGCAGTGACGAGGGCCGGGTCCCCTACTTC. As protein: CASSDEGRVPYF.

Written as DNA, the CDR3 is TGTGCTAGTGGTTACGGATACAACTATGGCTACACCTTC. It specifies CASGYGYNYGYTF. V gene TRBV12-5 combines with J gene TRBJ1-2; no reliable D call. The CDR3 has 13 residues. V lost 4 bases to trimming and J lost 2 bases, with 8 bases between them. CDR1 and CDR2 from the germline V gene are LGHNT and FRNRAP.

The rearrangement links TRBV5-1 to TRBJ2-2; D remains ambiguous. The CDR3 runs 16 residues. The germline CDR1 and CDR2 sequences are SGHRS and YFSETQ. The germline V and J ends were trimmed by 4 bases and 4 bases, with 17 bases remaining between them. The CDR3 region is CASSPGSLVRTGELFF. CDR3 coding DNA: TGCGCCAGCAGCCCCGGAAGCCTAGTCCGCACCGGGGAGCTGTTTTTT.

The rearrangement links TRBV11-1 to TRBJ2-1; 8 nucleotides match TRBD1. Trimming removed 5 bases from V and 3 bases from J; junction bases left unmatched: 3. Germline V lookup: CDR1 SGHAT, CDR2 FQDESV (reference sequence). The CDR3 sequence is 14 residues long. In DNA form, the CDR3 reads TGTGCCAGCAGCCGGGACAGGATCTACAATGAGCAGTTCTTC. As protein: CASSRDRIYNEQFF.

The rearrangement uses TRBV27 and TRBJ2-7; D possibly uses TRBD1 or TRBD2 (5 bases each). V gave up 6 bases and J gave up 2 bases, with 14 bases separating them. CDR1 and CDR2 from the germline V gene are MNHEY and SMNVEV (reference sequence). This CDR3 contains 14 residues. This chain's CDR3 is CASSSGTDPYEQYF. Here the CDR3 DNA reads TGTGCCAGCAGCTCCGGGACGGACCCCTACGAGCAGTACTTC.

This clone was detected once. V is TRBV7-3 and J is TRBJ2-1, with 7 nucleotides matching TRBD1. Germline V gene lookup returns CDR1 SGHTA and CDR2 FQGTGA. CDR3 length equals 13 residues. Trimming cost V 5 bases and J 5 bases; bases outside gene matches: 3. The chain's CDR3 is CASSPGQDNEQFF. The CDR3 DNA sequence: TGTGCCAGCAGCCCCGGACAGGACAATGAGCAGTTCTTC.

This sequence joins TRBV6-5 and TRBJ2-5, with TRBD2 matching 11 bases. The CDR3 runs to 15 residues. Germline values: CDR1 MNHEY, CDR2 SVGAGI. V lost 2 bases and J lost 5; bases outside the gene matches: 4. Here the CDR3 reads CASSYPSGGRETQYF. The CDR3 DNA sequence: TGTGCCAGCAGTTACCCTAGCGGGGGGAGGGAGACCCAGTACTTC.

The V and J genes are TRBV18 and TRBJ1-1; D not certain. V was cut by 4 bases and J by 4 bases, with 7 bases left in between. The CDR3 has 12 amino acids. Germline lookup yields CDR1 KGHSH and CDR2 LQKENI. This CDR3 reads CASSLSTTEAFF. CDR3 nucleotides: TGTGCCAGCTCACTAAGTACCACTGAAGCTTTCTTT.